The 28 T cell receptor beta chains below all came from one sample that was sequenced in a study of T-cell memory formation after mild COVID-19. One entry per CDR3 protein, called by TCRdb with MiXCR from the 5' RACE reads. The table lists hundreds of thousands of distinct CDR3 sequences, 20% of them singletons. The sample comprised PBMCs or a T cell subset sorted from them (not recorded which). The source of these receptors is an adult woman who had mild COVID-19 (a few samples of this study predate the infection). Cell type and time point are not known.

This rearrangement joins TRBV7-8 to TRBJ2-1; D gene ambiguous. The germline CDR1 and CDR2 sequences are SGHVS and FQNEAQ. This CDR3 spans 12 amino acids. V was shortened by 6 bases and J by 9 bases, with 12 bases between the two germline ends. The DNA of the CDR3 is TGTGCCAGCAGAAAGACCGTCGGTGAGCAGTTCTTC. This encodes CASRKTVGEQFF.

The V gene is TRBV24-1, the J gene TRBJ2-7; no firm D call. The CDR3 is 12 amino acids. Germline V gene data show CDR1 as KGHDR and CDR2 as SFDVKD. V lost 6 bases and J lost 8, with 13 bases in between. The CDR3 sequence is CATSIDGGKQYF. The CDR3 DNA is TGTGCCACCAGTATTGATGGCGGAAAGCAGTACTTC.

V gene TRBV5-1 combines with J gene TRBJ1-2, with 7 bases that match TRBD1. V lost 4 bases, J lost 8 bases, and 5 bases stayed unmatched. The germline gives CDR1 SGHRS, CDR2 YFSETQ. The CDR3 spans 12 residues. The CDR3 reads CASSRQGRGYTF. CDR3 DNA: TGCGCCAGCAGCCGACAGGGTCGAGGCTACACCTTC.

This chain uses TRBV11-2 with TRBJ2-4; 8 bases fit TRBD2. V dropped 11 bases and J dropped 0; count of bases not matched to a gene: 6. From germline, CDR1 is SGHAT and CDR2 FQNNGV. The CDR3 runs 14 residues. The CDR3 bases are TGTGCCTCCACGGGAGGGCGAGCCAAAAACATTCAGTACTTC. Translation gives CASTGGRAKNIQYF.

The genes are TRBV4-2 and TRBJ1-1; D is ambiguous. V lost 0 bases to trimming and J lost 2 bases, with 10 bases between them. Germline CDR1 reads LGHNA; CDR2 reads YNFKEQ. The CDR3 sequence is 15 residues long. The CDR3 nucleotides are TGTGCCAGCAGCCAAGATTCGGGCAGCAACACTGAAGCTTTCTTT. Encoded protein: CASSQDSGSNTEAFF.

This clonotype was found many times. The chain employs TRBV12-3 or TRBV12-4 and TRBJ2-1; D is unclear. Trimming cost V 8 bases and J 2 bases, with 4 bases left between them. The CDR3 spans 11 residues. This chain's CDR3 is CASRTYNEQFF. The CDR3 DNA reads as TGTGCCAGCCGGACCTACAATGAGCAGTTCTTC.

The chain employs TRBV12-3 or TRBV12-4 and TRBJ1-5; D uncertain. The CDR3 contains 14 residues. Between the trimmed V and J ends, which lost 4 bases and 1 base, there was a span of 8 bases. The CDR3 sequence: CASSWRMSNQPQHF. As DNA, the CDR3 is TGTGCCAGCAGTTGGAGAATGAGCAATCAGCCCCAGCATTTT.

The rearrangement links TRBV7-9 to TRBJ2-2; D not resolved. This CDR3 has 15 residues. V lost 5 bases to trimming and J lost 6 bases, with 16 bases between them. The germline V gene encodes CDR1 SEHNR and CDR2 FQNEAQ (reference sequence). CDR3 residues: CASSRRPKRAGELFF. CDR3 nucleotide sequence: TGTGCCAGCAGCCGTCGACCGAAAAGGGCCGGGGAGCTGTTTTTT.

In its sample, this clonotype was seen a few times. The J gene is TRBJ2-7, the V gene TRBV29-1, with 9 bases lining up with TRBD2. CDR1 is SQVTM and CDR2 is ANQGSEA in the germline V gene. This CDR3 has 13 residues. With 6 bases clipped from V and 7 bases from J, the junction kept 10 bases outside the gene matches. The chain's CDR3 is CSVRGLAGREQYF. The DNA of the CDR3 is TGCAGCGTAAGAGGGCTAGCGGGGAGAGAGCAGTACTTC.

J is TRBJ1-1 and V is TRBV5-1; no reliable D call. Germline CDR1 is SGHRS and CDR2 is YFSETQ. This CDR3 region has 15 residues. The germline V and J ends were trimmed by 0 bases and 3 bases, with 12 bases remaining between them. CDR3 amino acids: CASSLVGTGDTEAFF. Here the CDR3 DNA reads TGCGCCAGCAGCTTGGTAGGAACCGGTGACACTGAAGCTTTCTTT.

Ten or more counts support this clonotype. This rearrangement joins TRBV12-3 or TRBV12-4 to TRBJ2-7; 7 positions match TRBD1. This CDR3 is 16 amino acids long. V was pared by 8 bases and J by 0 bases, with 13 bases of the junction left unmatched. CDR3 region: CASSFRTGTASYEQYF. In nucleotides, the CDR3 is TGTGCCAGCTCTTTCCGGACCGGGACAGCCTCCTACGAGCAGTACTTC.

This clonotype appeared a few times. The chain has TRBV7-2 and TRBJ1-6; D might be TRBD1 (5 bases). The germline V gene encodes CDR1 SGHTA and CDR2 FQGNSA. CDR3 length equals 14 residues. Trimming shortened V by 2 bases and J by 10 bases, and 12 bases separated the two germline ends. CDR3 DNA: TGTGCCAGCAGCTTAAAGGGGCAGGCGTCACCCCTCCACTTT. It yields the protein CASSLKGQASPLHF. Filled out from reference TRBV7-2 and TRBJ1-6, the complete variable domain reads GAGVSQSPSNKVTEKGKDVELRCDPISGHTALYWYRQSLGQGLEFLIYFQGNSAPDKSGLPSDRFSAERTGGSVSTLTIQRTQQEDSAVYLCASSLKGQASPLHFGNGTRLTVT.

This clonotype was seen many times. This chain joins TRBV30 and TRBJ1-2; D call uncertain. Between the trimmed V and J ends, which lost 8 bases and 6 bases, there was a span of 7 bases. CDR3 length equals 9 residues. Germline lookup yields CDR1 GTSNPN and CDR2 SVGIG (reference sequence). The CDR3 loop is CASGDGYTF. CDR3 coding DNA: TGTGCCAGTGGGGATGGCTACACCTTC.

This clonotype was seen at least ten times. The chain employs TRBV4-3 and TRBJ2-3, with D unresolved. V was trimmed by 0 bases and J by 11 bases, leaving 18 bases between them. CDR3 length equals 15 residues. Germline V CDR1 and CDR2: LGHNA, YSLEER. The CDR3 DNA sequence: TGCGCCAGCAGCCAAGATGCGACTCTAATCCCCCAGCAGTATTTT. Amino acid sequence: CASSQDATLIPQQYF.

There are a few counts of this clonotype. This chain connects TRBV20-1 to TRBJ2-3; 12 nucleotides match TRBD1. The CDR3 consists of 16 residues. Germline V CDR1 and CDR2: DFQATT, SNEGSKA (reference sequence). The trim removed 4 bases at V and 3 bases at J, leaving 8 bases unmatched. The CDR3 spells CSAIPPGQGATDTQYF. CDR3 bases: TGCAGTGCTATCCCTCCGGGACAGGGGGCAACAGATACGCAGTATTTT.

This clonotype came up once. The CDR3 reads CASSPVTVGTEAFF. The CDR3 DNA is TGTGCCAGCAGCCCTGTCACGGTAGGCACTGAAGCTTTCTTT. The V and J genes are TRBV11-2 and TRBJ1-1; D not certain. This CDR3 comprises 14 residues. Germline CDR1 reads SGHAT; CDR2 reads FQNNGV. V dropped 5 bases and J dropped 4 bases, with 14 bases sitting between them.

The genes are TRBV12-3 or TRBV12-4 and TRBJ2-5, with 10 bases fitting TRBD1. This CDR3 comprises 14 residues. Trimming cost V 8 bases and J 4 bases; bases outside gene matches: 7. CDR3: CASSGDRGSETQYF. CDR3 in DNA: TGTGCCAGCTCCGGGGACAGGGGTTCAGAGACCCAGTACTTC.

The rearrangement joins TRBV4-1 to TRBJ2-2; a possible D gene is TRBD2 (6 bases). Per germline, CDR1 MGHRA and CDR2 YSYEKL. There are 16 residues in the CDR3. The V gene lost 0 bases and the J gene lost 5 bases, with 13 bases spanning the gap. CDR3 sequence reads: CASSQDGGATTGELFF. The CDR3, as DNA: TGCGCCAGCAGCCAAGACGGCGGGGCTACAACCGGGGAGCTGTTTTTT.

J is TRBJ1-2 and V is TRBV6-5; no definite D call. Trimming cost V 6 bases and J 8 bases, with 10 bases left between them. The CDR3 is made up of 11 amino acids. From germline, CDR1 is MNHEY and CDR2 SVGAGI. The CDR3 DNA follows: TGTGCCAGCAGGGGAATTAGCGGCTACACCTTC. Amino acids: CASRGISGYTF.

V is TRBV5-1 and J is TRBJ1-6, with no clear D. The germline V and J ends were trimmed by 3 bases and 8 bases, with 12 bases remaining between them. This CDR3 spans 14 amino acids. Germline CDR1 is SGHRS and CDR2 is YFSETQ. CDR3 sequence (DNA): TGCGCCAGCAGCTACGGCACGACGGATTCACCCCTCCACTTT. Protein: CASSYGTTDSPLHF.

At least ten counts were recorded for this clonotype. The gene calls are TRBV5-1 and TRBJ2-1; TRBD1 agrees at 8 bases. The CDR3 has 16 amino acids. From germline, CDR1 is SGHRS and CDR2 YFSETQ. The junction had 11 bases not matched to a gene; V was cut back by 1 base and J by 8 bases. The CDR3 nucleotides are TGCGCCAGCAGCTTGACGGACAGGGTTTTTGGCGATGAGCAGTTCTTC. It translates to CASSLTDRVFGDEQFF.

This clonotype appeared many times. The chain couples TRBV18 to TRBJ2-7; 10 bases align to TRBD2. Germline loops: CDR1 KGHSH, CDR2 LQKENI. The CDR3 has 16 residues. Trimming at V came to 3 bases and at J to 7 bases, leaving 12 bases not matched to a gene. The CDR3 DNA is TGTGCCAGCTCACCTAATCTAGCGGGGGTTCGTTGGGAGCAGTACTTC. Translation: CASSPNLAGVRWEQYF.

This clonotype was seen more than once but under ten times. V usage is TRBV7-8 and J usage is TRBJ2-7; D unresolved. CDR3 length: 14 residues. The V and J ends lost 0 bases and 0 bases respectively, with 6 bases between them. CDR1 and CDR2 from the germline V gene are SGHVS and FQNEAQ. As DNA, the CDR3 is TGTGCCAGCAGCTTAGCGCCGGACTCCTACGAGCAGTACTTC. Translation: CASSLAPDSYEQYF.

The chain couples TRBV11-2 to TRBJ2-1; no reliable D call. CDR1 is SGHAT, CDR2 FQNNGV, per germline. The CDR3 runs 15 residues. Trimming stripped 5 bases from V and 4 bases from J, with 15 bases between. CDR3 DNA: TGTGCCAGCAGCCCCGTCCCATCCCCATACAATGAGCAGTTCTTC. Translation gives CASSPVPSPYNEQFF.

A few counts support this clonotype. The chain couples TRBV7-9 to TRBJ2-7; no clear D gene. CDR3 length: 14 residues. Germline V gene sequence: CDR1 SEHNR, CDR2 FQNEAQ (reference sequence). V was shortened by 3 bases and J by 3 bases, with 12 bases between the two germline ends. The CDR3, as DNA: TGTGCCAGCAGCTTCGGCCGAGCAGTCTACGAGCAGTACTTC. Its protein product is CASSFGRAVYEQYF.

The V gene is TRBV20-1, the J gene TRBJ1-2, with a possible D match to TRBD1 (5 bases). Germline assignment: CDR1 DFQATT and CDR2 SNEGSKA (reference sequence). Trimming removed 2 bases from V and 1 base from J, with 14 bases in between. This CDR3 has 15 residues. CDR3 in DNA: TGCAGTGCTAGAAGCGGGACGGATCTTAACTATGGCTACACCTTC. Its protein is CSARSGTDLNYGYTF.

V usage is TRBV12-3 or TRBV12-4 and J usage is TRBJ2-1; 12 bases align to TRBD2. The CDR3 extends over 14 amino acids. Trimming removed 4 bases from V and 9 bases from J; junction bases left unmatched: 4. CDR3 in DNA: TGTGCCAGCAGTTCCAGGACTAGCGGGACTGAGCAGTTCTTC. The encoded protein is CASSSRTSGTEQFF.

This clonotype turned up a few times. The chain carries TRBV20-1 and TRBJ1-2; TRBD1 matches 7 bases. Losses at the gene ends were 6 bases for V and 2 bases for J; bases not matched to a gene: 6. The CDR3 spans 13 residues. Germline V gene lookup returns CDR1 DFQATT and CDR2 SNEGSKA (reference sequence). The CDR3 loop reads CSAPTGSNYGYTF. The CDR3 bases are TGCAGTGCCCCGACAGGGTCAAACTATGGCTACACCTTC.